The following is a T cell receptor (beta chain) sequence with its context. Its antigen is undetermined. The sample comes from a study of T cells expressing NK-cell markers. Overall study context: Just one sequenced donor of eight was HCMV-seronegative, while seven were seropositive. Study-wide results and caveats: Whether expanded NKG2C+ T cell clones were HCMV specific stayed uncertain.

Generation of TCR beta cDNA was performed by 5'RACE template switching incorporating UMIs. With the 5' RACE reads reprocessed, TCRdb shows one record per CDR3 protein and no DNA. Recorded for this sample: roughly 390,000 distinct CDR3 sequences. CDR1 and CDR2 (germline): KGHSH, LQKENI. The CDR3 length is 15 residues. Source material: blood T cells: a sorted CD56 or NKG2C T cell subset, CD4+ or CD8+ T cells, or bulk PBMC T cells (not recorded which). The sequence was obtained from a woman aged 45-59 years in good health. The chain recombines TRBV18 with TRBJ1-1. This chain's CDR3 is CASSPPAFPNTEAFF.